A selection of T cell receptor beta chains follows, all from one sample in a study of blood T cells in healthy people across ages. TCRdb re-called the 5' RACE reads through MiXCR, storing one row per CDR3 protein. In the table there are hundreds of thousands of distinct CDR3 sequences, under 45% of which are singletons. The sequenced sample consisted of blood. The receptors stem from a man in his sixties in good health. Both conserved end residues are part of each CDR3. D genes are given only for firm matches. A row's size may be missing; if present it is once, few, many or a size class.

j_call	clone_size	d_call	v_call	cdr3_aa	cdr3_nt
TRBJ2-7	many	-	TRBV18	CASSPRLDEEQYF	TGTGCCAGCTCACCACGGCTAGATGAAGAGCAGTACTTC
TRBJ2-7	-	-	TRBV7-9	CASSLGQVGNEQYF	TGTGCCAGCAGCTTAGGACAGGTCGGCAATGAGCAGTACTTC
TRBJ2-5	few	-	TRBV6-5	CASSYQQGISETQYF	TGTGCCAGCAGTTACCAACAGGGCATTTCAGAGACCCAGTACTTC
TRBJ2-7	few	-	TRBV20-1	CSAQDGSYEQYF	TGCAGTGCTCAAGACGGGAGCTACGAGCAGTACTTC
TRBJ2-3	-	TRBD2	TRBV20-1	CSARLAGNTDTQYF	TGCAGTGCTAGACTAGCGGGGAACACAGATACGCAGTATTTT
TRBJ2-7	-	TRBD2	TRBV7-2	CASSLEGLAVDSYEQYF	TGTGCCAGCAGCTTAGAGGGACTAGCGGTTGACTCCTACGAGCAGTACTTC
TRBJ2-7	-	TRBD2	TRBV9	CASSVEAGGPYEQYF	TGTGCCAGCAGCGTAGAAGCGGGGGGGCCCTACGAGCAGTACTTC
TRBJ1-2	-	-	TRBV29-1	CSVAPGGSGYTF	TGCAGCGTTGCCCCGGGCGGTAGTGGCTACACCTTC
TRBJ2-7	-	TRBD1	TRBV6-6	CASRTGTGFVEQYF	TGTGCCAGCAGGACCGGGACAGGGTTTGTCGAGCAGTACTTC
TRBJ1-1	-	-	TRBV6-1	CASSAGGQGFTEAFF	TGTGCCAGCAGTGCAGGCGGCCAGGGGTTCACTGAAGCTTTCTTT
TRBJ1-6	few	-	TRBV7-2	CASSAQGLSPLHF	TGTGCCAGCAGCGCACAGGGCCTTTCACCCCTCCACTTT
TRBJ2-1	-	TRBD1	TRBV5-6	CASSPGGEPYNEQFF	TGTGCCAGCAGCCCAGGGGGCGAACCTTACAATGAGCAGTTCTTC
TRBJ2-3	-	TRBD1	TRBV2	CASVLGQGTDTQYF	TGTGCCAGCGTTCTGGGACAGGGCACAGATACGCAGTATTTT
TRBJ2-7	-	-	TRBV2	CASSEKVWEQYF	TGTGCCAGCAGTGAAAAGGTTTGGGAGCAGTACTTC
TRBJ1-4	few	-	TRBV7-2	CASSLWGALNEKLFF	TGTGCCAGCAGCTTATGGGGGGCCCTTAATGAAAAACTGTTTTTT
TRBJ2-6	-	-	TRBV7-3	CASSLGGGVTGGANVLTF	TGTGCCAGCAGCTTAGGGGGGGGCGTCACAGGTGGGGCCAACGTCCTGACTTTC
TRBJ1-2	few	-	TRBV20-1	CSAKETGLGYTF	TGCAGTGCAAAGGAAACAGGGCTCGGCTACACCTTC
TRBJ1-1	-	TRBD1	TRBV11-2	CASSLAPGQNRQEAFF	TGTGCCAGCAGCTTAGCGCCGGGACAGAATAGGCAAGAAGCTTTCTTT
TRBJ2-5	-	TRBD2	TRBV18	CASSPSVGTRETQYF	TGTGCCAGCTCACCATCGGTAGGGACTAGAGAGACCCAGTACTTC
TRBJ2-4	-	TRBD1	TRBV20-1	CSAREASGGLAKNIQYF	TGCAGTGCTAGAGAGGCGTCAGGGGGTTTAGCCAAAAACATTCAGTACTTC
TRBJ2-5	many	-	TRBV25-1	CASSTQGTQYF	TGTGCCAGCAGTACGCAGGGGACCCAGTACTTC
TRBJ2-7	few	-	TRBV7-2	CASSPTISSYEQYF	TGTGCCAGCAGCCCAACCATAAGCTCCTACGAGCAGTACTTC
TRBJ1-6	-	TRBD1	TRBV28	CASSLMDRDNSPLHF	TGTGCCAGCAGTCTCATGGACAGGGATAATTCACCCCTCCACTTT
TRBJ2-5	-	-	TRBV20-1	CSAGGEGFQETQYF	TGCAGTGCTGGGGGAGAGGGTTTTCAAGAGACCCAGTACTTC
TRBJ2-1	-	-	TRBV7-2	CASSLEDSVYNEQFF	TGTGCCAGCAGCTTAGAAGACAGCGTTTACAATGAGCAGTTCTTC
TRBJ1-2	many	-	TRBV7-8	CASSLPSRFRRTHEGYTF	TGTGCCAGCAGCCTACCTTCTCGGTTCAGGCGGACCCATGAAGGCTACACCTTC
TRBJ2-3	-	TRBD1	TRBV5-5	CASSLPGQGQTQYF	TGTGCCAGCAGCTTGCCGGGACAGGGCCAAACGCAGTATTTT
TRBJ2-7	-	TRBD2	TRBV6-2/TRBV6-3	CASNPSGRFSYEQYF	TGTGCCAGCAACCCTAGCGGGAGGTTCTCCTACGAGCAGTACTTC
TRBJ1-2	-	-	TRBV4-3	CASSRASNYGYTF	TGCGCCAGCAGCCGAGCATCTAACTATGGCTACACCTTC
TRBJ2-2	few	-	TRBV21-1	CASCPGRGSTGELFF	TGTGCCAGCTGTCCGGGACGAGGTTCCACCGGGGAGCTGTTTTTT
TRBJ1-2	-	-	TRBV7-8	CASSLSQANYGYTF	TGTGCCAGCAGCTTATCGCAGGCGAACTATGGCTACACCTTC
TRBJ1-1	-	TRBD1	TRBV5-1	CASRSGTGIMNTEAFF	TGCGCCAGCAGGTCCGGGACAGGGATTATGAACACTGAAGCTTTCTTT
TRBJ2-6	-	-	TRBV2	CVSSEGYRGANVLTF	TGTGTCAGCAGTGAAGGGTATCGTGGGGCCAACGTCCTGACTTTC
TRBJ1-2	-	-	TRBV4-3	CASSQFRGYGYGYTF	TGCGCCAGCAGCCAATTCAGGGGCTACGGCTATGGCTACACCTTC
TRBJ2-7	-	TRBD2	TRBV3-1	CASSRRTSGGTYEQYF	TGTGCCAGCAGCCGAAGAACTAGCGGGGGGACCTACGAGCAGTACTTC
TRBJ1-2	many	-	TRBV10-3	CAISESGPNYGYTF	TGTGCCATCAGTGAGTCGGGTCCTAACTATGGCTACACCTTC
TRBJ2-5	-	TRBD1	TRBV27	CASSLGQGASTETQYF	TGTGCCAGCAGTTTAGGACAGGGGGCTAGTACAGAGACCCAGTACTTC
TRBJ2-2	-	-	TRBV7-9	CASSSITQGSANTGELFF	TGTGCCAGCAGCTCCATTACACAGGGTAGTGCGAACACCGGGGAGCTGTTTTTT
TRBJ2-7	-	-	TRBV15	CATSRVGGEQYF	TGTGCCACCAGCAGAGTGGGTGGCGAGCAGTACTTC
TRBJ2-3	-	-	TRBV20-1	CSARARQFTDTQYF	TGCAGTGCTAGAGCGAGACAGTTCACAGATACGCAGTATTTT
TRBJ2-4	few	-	TRBV20-1	CSAKRDVGAKNIQYF	TGCAGTGCTAAACGGGATGTGGGAGCCAAAAACATTCAGTACTTC
TRBJ1-5	-	TRBD1	TRBV6-5	CATGPGQGGRNQPQHF	TGTGCCACCGGCCCGGGACAGGGGGGTCGCAATCAGCCCCAGCATTTT
TRBJ2-7	-	-	TRBV7-9	CVSSREGPHDYEQYF	TGTGTCAGCAGCCGTGAGGGACCCCACGACTACGAGCAGTACTTC
TRBJ2-4	few	-	TRBV7-2	CASSLEGLASYIQYF	TGTGCCAGCAGCTTAGAAGGGCTAGCGTCATACATTCAGTACTTC
TRBJ1-5	few	-	TRBV4-1	CASSPGTYSNQPQHF	TGCGCCAGCAGCCCCGGGACCTATAGCAATCAGCCCCAGCATTTT
TRBJ2-5	many	TRBD2	TRBV6-5	CASTHAGGLQETQYF	TGTGCCAGCACTCACGCGGGGGGCCTGCAAGAGACCCAGTACTTC
TRBJ1-5	few	-	TRBV12-3/TRBV12-4	CASRGQNNQPQHF	TGTGCCAGCAGGGGACAAAACAATCAGCCCCAGCATTTT